This T cell receptor beta chain originates from a study of chemoradiotherapy in HPV16-positive cancers. Findings and caveats of the study: Only two HPV16-positive patients supplied the functional HPV-specificity definition. Better recurrence-free survival went with HPV-responsive T-cell expansion in HPV16-positive patients. Candidate HPV-specific clones and E7-related TCR motifs grew in tumor during treatment.

Germline-derived CDR1 and CDR2 are SGHAT and FQNNGV. V was cut by 5 bases and J by 9 bases, with 22 bases left in between. This CDR3 has 15 amino acids. Sequencing was performed with immunoSEQ multiplex PCR; in TCRdb, only in-frame clones are kept and a portion is missing. The sample shows some 10,000 clones, roughly 70% of them seen only once. Samples were taken several times over chemoradiotherapy. As to this clone: What it recognizes is unknown.

The receptor was isolated from a human donor with HPV-associated anogenital cancer. The chain combines TRBV11-2 with TRBJ2-5; tentatively, D is TRBD1 or TRBD2 (5 bases each). The sequencing here drew on tumor tissue, taken from a patient who underwent chemoradiotherapy. CDR3: CASSPDLGRLWAQYF. The CDR3 DNA is TGTGCCAGCAGCCCAGATTTGGGACGCTTGTGGGCCCAGTACTTC. Full variable domain (remainder filled in from reference TRBV11-2 and TRBJ2-5): EAGVAQSPRYKIIEKRQSVAFWCNPISGHATLYWYQQILGQGPKLLIQFQNNGVVDDSQLPKDRFSAERLKGVDSTLKIQPAKLEDSAVYLCASSPDLGRLWAQYFGPGTRLLVL.